Shown below are 21 T cell receptor beta chains from a single sample sequenced in a study of blood T cell repertoires in COVID-19. Profiled with immunoSEQ multiplex PCR; TCRdb holds only in-frame clones, not every one. This table holds 200,000 to 300,000 clones, around 84% found once. The sequenced sample was peripheral blood. These receptors originate from a man in his 60s with acute or convalescent COVID-19.

V is TRBV7-2 and J is TRBJ2-2; TRBD2 matches at 7 bases. CDR3 size: 17 residues. Germline loops: CDR1 SGHTA, CDR2 FQGNSA. The V and J ends lost 6 bases and 5 bases, in that order; junction bases with no gene match: 15. This CDR3 is CASSFRPGGSRTGELFF. In nucleotides, the CDR3 is TGTGCCAGCAGTTTTCGGCCGGGAGGCTCGAGGACCGGGGAGCTGTTTTTT.

This clone was seen a single time. The gene calls are TRBV19 and TRBJ1-2; D possibly corresponds to TRBD1 (6 bases). Germline V CDR1 and CDR2: LNHDA, SQIVND (reference sequence). The length of the CDR3 is 16 residues. V lost 3 bases, J lost 6 bases, and 20 bases lay in between. CDR3 sequence reads: CASSMGWGGVGDGYTF. The CDR3 nucleotides read TGTGCCAGTAGTATGGGATGGGGGGGCGTGGGAGATGGCTACACCTTC.

The genes are TRBV28 and TRBJ2-7, with D tentatively TRBD1 (5 bases). Germline V lookup: CDR1 MDHEN, CDR2 SYDVKM. The V end was cut by 6 bases, the J end by 8 bases, with 17 bases between. CDR3 length equals 13 residues. The CDR3 DNA sequence: TGTGCCAGCAGCAAGCAGACAGACCGACAGCAGTACTTC. Its translation is CASSKQTDRQQYF.

This clone was picked up one time. This chain joins TRBV29-1 and TRBJ1-1, with D possibly being TRBD1 (6 bases). V was clipped by 2 bases and J by 1 base, with 11 bases between them. This CDR3 comprises 14 residues. CDR1 and CDR2 from the germline V gene are SQVTM and ANQGSEA. The CDR3 DNA is TGCAGCGTTGAAAGGGGACATCAGAACACTGAAGCTTTCTTT. The encoded protein is CSVERGHQNTEAFF.

The J gene is TRBJ1-3, the V gene TRBV29-1; D ambiguous. The CDR3 runs to 13 residues. Deletions cut 7 bases from V and 0 bases from J, with 10 bases between. CDR1 is SQVTM and CDR2 is ANQGSEA in the germline V gene. CDR3 residues: CSGLRSSGNTIYF. The CDR3 DNA follows: TGCAGCGGCCTACGGTCCTCTGGAAACACCATATATTTT.

The V call is TRBV30, the J call TRBJ2-6; tentatively, D is TRBD1 (5 bases). Germline CDR1 is GTSNPN and CDR2 is SVGIG (reference sequence). Trimming left V 0 bases short and J 1 base short, with 16 bases between. The CDR3 consists of 18 residues. The CDR3 nucleotides are TGTGCCTGGAGTGTTGGCAGGGTGCCCCGATCTGGGGCCAACGTCCTGACTTTC. Translated, it gives CAWSVGRVPRSGANVLTF.

The rearrangement uses TRBV7-2 and TRBJ1-2; no clear D gene. This CDR3 contains 12 residues. Germline V gives CDR1 SGHTA, CDR2 FQGNSA. V lost 2 bases and J lost 7, with 8 bases in between. The CDR3 here is CASSLYTSGYTF. DNA of the CDR3: TGTGCCAGCAGCTTATATACCAGTGGCTACACCTTC.

V gene TRBV3-1 (or the pseudogene TRBV3-2) combines with J gene TRBJ1-1, with 7 bases identical to TRBD1. Germline V gene sequence: CDR1 LGHDT, CDR2 YNNKEL (reference sequence). The CDR3 runs to 14 residues. V lost 3 bases and J lost 5; bases outside the gene matches: 6. CDR3 in DNA: TGTGCCAGCAGCCAGGAGGGGGCGAAAACTGAAGCTTTCTTT. It encodes CASSQEGAKTEAFF.

V usage is TRBV4-2 and J usage is TRBJ1-2; D call uncertain. Deletions cut 0 bases from V and 1 base from J, with 6 bases between. Germline-derived CDR1 and CDR2 are LGHNA and YNFKEQ. There are 14 residues in the CDR3. CDR3 coding DNA: TGTGCCAGCAGCCAAGATCTCGGTAACTATGGCTACACCTTC. Translated, it gives CASSQDLGNYGYTF.

The DNA of the CDR3 is TGTGCCAGCAGCTTACAGGGGGCCACCCCCTACGAGCAGTACTTC. Its translation is CASSLQGATPYEQYF. The rearrangement joins TRBV5-4 to TRBJ2-7, with 9 nucleotides matching TRBD1. The length of the CDR3 is 15 residues. V gave up 2 bases and J gave up 2 bases; unmatched junction bases: 5. Germline values: CDR1 SGHNT, CDR2 YYREEE (reference sequence).

The chain uses TRBV12-5 and TRBJ2-7; D perhaps matches TRBD2 (5 bases). Germline-derived CDR1 and CDR2 are LGHNT and FRNRAP. The CDR3 has 15 amino acids. V was trimmed by 5 bases and J by 1 base, leaving 15 bases between them. Here the CDR3 DNA reads TGTGCTAGTGGTGTCAACGTCTGGGAGTCCTACGAGCAGTACTTC. Translation gives CASGVNVWESYEQYF.

The chain employs TRBV19 and TRBJ2-4; perhaps TRBD2 as D (5 bases). This CDR3 has 14 amino acids. Trimming stripped 4 bases from V and 9 bases from J, with 16 bases between. Germline-derived CDR1 and CDR2 are LNHDA and SQIVND (reference sequence). The CDR3 bases are TGTGCCAGTAGTAGTCCCGGGGTCCAAGCCATTCAGTACTTC. As protein: CASSSPGVQAIQYF.

The rearrangement uses TRBV6-5 and TRBJ2-5; unclear D gene. The germline CDR1 and CDR2 sequences are MNHEY and SVGAGI. The CDR3 runs 12 residues. Trimming removed 0 bases at V and 7 bases at J, with 6 bases between. The CDR3 coding sequence is TGTGCCAGCAGTTACTCCTCAGGGACCCAGTACTTC. It encodes CASSYSSGTQYF.

The genes are TRBV29-1 and TRBJ1-1; D is unclear. Germline loops: CDR1 SQVTM, CDR2 ANQGSEA. Trimming took off 4 bases at V and 3 bases at J, with 9 bases between the two ends. This CDR3 is built from 12 residues. CDR3: CSVVPGDTEAFF. The CDR3 DNA is TGCAGCGTTGTACCCGGGGACACTGAAGCTTTCTTT.

This clone was observed a single time. CDR3 coding DNA: TGCGCCAGCAGCCCTGACAGGGCCGGGGAGCTGTTTTTT. Protein sequence: CASSPDRAGELFF. This chain links TRBV5-1 with TRBJ2-2; 7 positions match TRBD1. Trimming removed 4 bases from V and 6 bases from J; junction bases left unmatched: 3. Germline lookup yields CDR1 SGHRS and CDR2 YFSETQ. The CDR3 extends over 13 amino acids. The full variable domain, completed using reference TRBV5-1 and TRBJ2-2, is KAGVTQTPRYLIKTRGQQVTLSCSPISGHRSVSWYQQTPGQGLQFLFEYFSETQRNKGNFPGRFSGRQFSNSRSEMNVSTLELGDSALYLCASSPDRAGELFFGEGSRLTVL.

V and J are TRBV11-2 and TRBJ2-1; D might be TRBD1 (5 bases). Germline CDR1 SGHAT, CDR2 FQNNGV. V was pared by 5 bases and J by 7 bases, with 18 bases between. The CDR3 totals 15 residues. The CDR3 loop is CASSTTGILTNEQFF. The CDR3 bases are TGTGCCAGCAGCACCACAGGAATTCTAACAAATGAGCAGTTCTTC.

V gene TRBV7-2 combines with J gene TRBJ2-3; D call uncertain. Germline V CDR1 and CDR2: SGHTA, FQGNSA. V was cut by 1 base and J by 2 bases, with 7 bases left in between. The CDR3 runs 14 residues. This CDR3 is CASSLVSSTDTQYF. The CDR3 bases are TGTGCCAGCAGCTTAGTTTCCTCCACAGATACGCAGTATTTT.

The V and J genes are TRBV9 and TRBJ1-4; the match to TRBD1 covers 7 bases. The CDR3 runs to 15 residues. With V trimmed by 3 bases and J by 7 bases, 9 bases remained unmatched. Germline V gene data show CDR1 as SGDLS and CDR2 as YYNGEE. The CDR3 sequence is CASSGGAGGSEKLFF. CDR3 coding DNA: TGTGCCAGCAGCGGCGGGGCAGGGGGGAGTGAAAAACTGTTTTTT.

For this clone: Other DNA sequences from this sample encode an identical CDR3 as well. The chain combines TRBV6-5 with TRBJ1-1; D remains ambiguous. CDR1 and CDR2 (germline): MNHEY, SVGAGI. The length of the CDR3 is 15 residues. The germline V and J ends were trimmed by 3 bases and 1 base, with 12 bases remaining between them. Here the CDR3 DNA reads TGTGCCAGCAGTTATTTCGGTGGCGGGAACACTGAAGCTTTCTTT. This codes for CASSYFGGGNTEAFF.

V gene TRBV7-6 combines with J gene TRBJ2-7, with D possibly matching TRBD1 (6 bases). The CDR3 spans 15 residues. In germline, CDR1 is SGHVS, CDR2 FNYEAQ. The V and J ends lost 5 bases and 2 bases respectively, with 16 bases between them. The CDR3 coding sequence is TGTGCCAGCAGCCCCAGGACAGAGCCCCCCTACGAGCAGTACTTC. It yields the protein CASSPRTEPPYEQYF.

V and J are TRBV5-4 and TRBJ2-1; 7 positions agree with TRBD2. This CDR3 has 16 amino acids. CDR1 and CDR2 from the germline V gene are SGHNT and YYREEE (reference sequence). After removal of 4 bases from V and 4 bases from J, the junction contained 11 bases not matched to a gene. CDR3 sequence (DNA): TGTGCCAGCAGCATAGCCCCGGGAGGACGTTACAATGAGCAGTTCTTC. It specifies CASSIAPGGRYNEQFF.